This T cell receptor beta chain appears in the sequencing data of a study of cytomegalovirus exposure and HLA in healthy donors. The study's findings and limits: Analysis was performed later, and it showed HLA-associated TCR beta chains to be more clonally expanded than equally common others. Altogether, 164 TCR beta chains were recorded as cytomegalovirus-associated.

Healthy bone marrow donors made up the donor group. The CDR3 is 15 residues long. Trimming took 3 bases from V and 3 from J; bases not matched to a gene: 7. CDR1 is SGHNT, CDR2 YYREEE, per germline (reference sequence). The PCR ran on 60 Vbeta and 13 Jbeta primers. The table came from immunoSEQ multiplex PCR; TCRdb's copy has only in-frame clones and leaves some out. The table records around 170,000 clones, around 80% of them present only once. This clone has just one count. Antigen: not known. The chain couples TRBV5-4 to TRBJ2-7; 9 bases map to TRBD2. Sequenced input: PBMCs. The sequence was obtained from a woman aged 40 to 50 in good health and CMV-seronegative. The CDR3 here is CASSSRLAGFYEQYF. CDR3 bases: TGTGCCAGCAGCTCCAGGCTAGCGGGATTCTACGAGCAGTACTTC.